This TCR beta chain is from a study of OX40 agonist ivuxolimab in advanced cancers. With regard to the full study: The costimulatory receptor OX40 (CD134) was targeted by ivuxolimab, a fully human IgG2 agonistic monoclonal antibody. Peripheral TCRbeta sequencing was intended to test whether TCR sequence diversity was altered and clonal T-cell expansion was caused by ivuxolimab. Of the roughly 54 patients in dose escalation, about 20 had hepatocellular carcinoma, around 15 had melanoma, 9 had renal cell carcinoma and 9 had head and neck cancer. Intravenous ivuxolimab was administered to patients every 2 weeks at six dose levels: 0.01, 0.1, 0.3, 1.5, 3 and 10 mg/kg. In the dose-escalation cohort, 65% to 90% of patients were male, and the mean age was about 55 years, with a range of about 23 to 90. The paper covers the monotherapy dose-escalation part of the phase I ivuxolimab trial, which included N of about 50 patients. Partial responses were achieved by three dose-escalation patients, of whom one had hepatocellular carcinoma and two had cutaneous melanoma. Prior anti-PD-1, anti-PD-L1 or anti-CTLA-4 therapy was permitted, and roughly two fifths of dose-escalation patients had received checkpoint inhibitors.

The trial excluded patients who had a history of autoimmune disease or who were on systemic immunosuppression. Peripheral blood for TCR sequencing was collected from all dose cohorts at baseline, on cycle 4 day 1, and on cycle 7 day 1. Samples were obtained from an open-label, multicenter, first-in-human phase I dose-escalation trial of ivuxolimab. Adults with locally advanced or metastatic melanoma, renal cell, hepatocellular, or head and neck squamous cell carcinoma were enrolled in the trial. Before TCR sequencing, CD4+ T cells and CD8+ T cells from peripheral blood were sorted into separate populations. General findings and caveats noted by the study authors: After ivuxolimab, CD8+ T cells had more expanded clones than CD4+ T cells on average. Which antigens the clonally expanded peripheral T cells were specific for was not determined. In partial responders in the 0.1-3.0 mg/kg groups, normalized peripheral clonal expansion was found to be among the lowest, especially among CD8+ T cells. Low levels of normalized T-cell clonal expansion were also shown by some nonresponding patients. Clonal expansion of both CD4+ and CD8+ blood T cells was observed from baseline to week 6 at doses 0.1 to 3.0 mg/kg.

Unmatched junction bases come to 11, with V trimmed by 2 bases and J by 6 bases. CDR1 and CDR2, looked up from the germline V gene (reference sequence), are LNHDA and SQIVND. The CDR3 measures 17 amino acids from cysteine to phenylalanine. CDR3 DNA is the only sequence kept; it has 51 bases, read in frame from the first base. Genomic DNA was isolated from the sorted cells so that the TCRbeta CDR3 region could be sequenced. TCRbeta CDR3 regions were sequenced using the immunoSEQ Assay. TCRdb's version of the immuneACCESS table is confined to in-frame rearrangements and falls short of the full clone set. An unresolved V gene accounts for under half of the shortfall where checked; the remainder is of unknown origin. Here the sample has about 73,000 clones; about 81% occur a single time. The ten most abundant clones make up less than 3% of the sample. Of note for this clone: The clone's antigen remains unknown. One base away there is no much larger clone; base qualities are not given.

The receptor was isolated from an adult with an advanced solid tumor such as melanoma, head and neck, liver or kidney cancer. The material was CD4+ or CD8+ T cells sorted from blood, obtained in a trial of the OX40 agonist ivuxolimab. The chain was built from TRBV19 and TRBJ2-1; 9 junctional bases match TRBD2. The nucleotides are TGTGCCAGTAGTATAAGCGGGAGGTTAGGGGCCGCCAATGAGCAGTTCTTC. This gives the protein CASSISGRLGAANEQFF.